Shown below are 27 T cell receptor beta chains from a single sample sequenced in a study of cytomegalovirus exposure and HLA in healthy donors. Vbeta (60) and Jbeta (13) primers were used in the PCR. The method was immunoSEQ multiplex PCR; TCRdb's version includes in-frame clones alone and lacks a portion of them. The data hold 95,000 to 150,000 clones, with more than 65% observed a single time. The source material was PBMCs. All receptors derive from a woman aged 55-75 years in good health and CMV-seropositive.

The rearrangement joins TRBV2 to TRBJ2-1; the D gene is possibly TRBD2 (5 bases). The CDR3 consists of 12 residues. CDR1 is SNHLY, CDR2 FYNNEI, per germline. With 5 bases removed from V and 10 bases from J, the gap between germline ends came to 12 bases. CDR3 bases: TGTGCCAGCAGTAAAACTAGTTACGAGCAGTTCTTC. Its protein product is CASSKTSYEQFF.

This CDR3 is CASSVGTSSQETQYF. The CDR3 DNA reads as TGTGCCAGCAGCGTAGGAACTAGCAGCCAAGAGACCCAGTACTTC. J is TRBJ2-5 and V is TRBV9, with D perhaps matching TRBD2 (6 bases). CDR1 is SGDLS, CDR2 YYNGEE, per germline. The CDR3 totals 15 residues. Trimming shortened V by 0 bases and J by 1 base, and 10 bases separated the two germline ends.

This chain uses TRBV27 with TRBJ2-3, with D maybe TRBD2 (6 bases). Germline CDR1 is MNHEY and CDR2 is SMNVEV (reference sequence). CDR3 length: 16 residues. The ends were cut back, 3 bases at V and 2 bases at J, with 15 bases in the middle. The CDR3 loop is CASSLWGRWNTDTQYF. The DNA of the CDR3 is TGTGCCAGCAGTTTGTGGGGGAGGTGGAACACAGATACGCAGTATTTT.

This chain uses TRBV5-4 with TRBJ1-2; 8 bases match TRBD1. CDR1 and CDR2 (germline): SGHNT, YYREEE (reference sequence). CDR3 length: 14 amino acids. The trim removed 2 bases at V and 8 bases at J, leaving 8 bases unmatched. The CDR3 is CASSLFGQGGGYTF. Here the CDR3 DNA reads TGTGCCAGCAGCTTATTTGGACAGGGTGGCGGCTACACCTTC.

Written as DNA, the CDR3 is TGCGCCAGCAGCCAAGCCTCCCACAGCCCTGGAAACACCATATATTTT. This sequence encodes CASSQASHSPGNTIYF. The rearrangement joins TRBV4-1 to TRBJ1-3; D uncertain. Germline V gene data show CDR1 as MGHRA and CDR2 as YSYEKL. Trimming removed 1 base at V and 2 bases at J, with 12 bases between. The CDR3 is made up of 16 amino acids.

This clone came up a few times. Written as DNA, the CDR3 is TGCGCCAGCAGACCCGGGACAGCTGGAAACACCATATATTTT. This gives the protein CASRPGTAGNTIYF. The J gene is TRBJ1-3, the V gene TRBV5-1, with 7 bases that match TRBD1. Germline V gene data show CDR1 as SGHRS and CDR2 as YFSETQ. The CDR3 loop spans 14 amino acids. J was trimmed by 2 bases and V by 5 bases; bases with no gene match: 4.

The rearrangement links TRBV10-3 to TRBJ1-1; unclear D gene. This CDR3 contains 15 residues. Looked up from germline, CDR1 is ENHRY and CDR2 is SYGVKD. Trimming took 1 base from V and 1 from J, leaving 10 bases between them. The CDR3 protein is CAISEFAGQNTEAFF. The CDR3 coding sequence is TGTGCCATCAGTGAGTTTGCAGGCCAGAACACTGAAGCTTTCTTT.

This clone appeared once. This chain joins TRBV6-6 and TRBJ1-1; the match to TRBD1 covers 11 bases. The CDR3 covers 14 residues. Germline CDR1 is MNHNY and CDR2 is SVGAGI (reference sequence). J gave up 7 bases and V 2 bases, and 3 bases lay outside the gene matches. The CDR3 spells CASSYRTGGDEAFF. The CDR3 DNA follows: TGTGCCAGCAGTTACAGGACAGGGGGCGATGAAGCTTTCTTT.

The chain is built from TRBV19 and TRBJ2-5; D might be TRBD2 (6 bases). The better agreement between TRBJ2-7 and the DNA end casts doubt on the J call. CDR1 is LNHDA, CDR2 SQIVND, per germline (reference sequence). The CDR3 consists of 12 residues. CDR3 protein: CASEGRRDEQYF. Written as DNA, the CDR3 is TGTGCCAGCGAGGGGAGGAGGGACGAGCAGTACTTC.

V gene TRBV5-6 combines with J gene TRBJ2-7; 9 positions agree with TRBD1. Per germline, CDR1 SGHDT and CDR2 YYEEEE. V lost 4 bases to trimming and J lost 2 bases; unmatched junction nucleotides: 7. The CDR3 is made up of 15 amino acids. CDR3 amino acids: CASSADRGPTYEQYF. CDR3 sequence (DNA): TGTGCCAGCAGCGCGGACAGGGGACCAACCTACGAGCAGTACTTC.

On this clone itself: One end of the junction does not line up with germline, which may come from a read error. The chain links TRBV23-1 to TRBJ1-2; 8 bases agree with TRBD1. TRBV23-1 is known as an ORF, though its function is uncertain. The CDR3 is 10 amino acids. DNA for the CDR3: TGCGCCAGCAGGGACAGGGACTTAGCTTTC. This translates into CASRDRDLAF.

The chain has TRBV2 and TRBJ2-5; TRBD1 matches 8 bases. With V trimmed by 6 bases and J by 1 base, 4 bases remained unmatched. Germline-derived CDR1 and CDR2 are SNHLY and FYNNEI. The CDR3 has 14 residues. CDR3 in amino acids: CASSRDRTQETQYF. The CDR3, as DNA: TGTGCCAGCAGCCGGGACAGGACCCAAGAGACCCAGTACTTC. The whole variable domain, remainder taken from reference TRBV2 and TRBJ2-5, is EPEVTQTPSHQVTQMGQEVILRCVPISNHLYFYWYRQILGQKVEFLVSFYNNEISEKSEIFDDQFSVERPDGSNFTLKIRSTKLEDSAMYFCASSRDRTQETQYFGPGTRLLVL.

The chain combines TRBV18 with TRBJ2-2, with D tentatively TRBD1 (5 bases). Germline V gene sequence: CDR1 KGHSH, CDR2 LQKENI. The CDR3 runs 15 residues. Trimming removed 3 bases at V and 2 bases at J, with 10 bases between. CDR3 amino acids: CASSPLGANTGELFF. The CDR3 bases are TGTGCCAGCTCACCCTTAGGGGCCAACACCGGGGAGCTGTTTTTT.

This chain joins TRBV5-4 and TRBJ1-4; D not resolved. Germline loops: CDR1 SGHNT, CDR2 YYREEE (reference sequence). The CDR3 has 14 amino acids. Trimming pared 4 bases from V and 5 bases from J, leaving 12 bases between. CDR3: CASSAGQQNEKLFF. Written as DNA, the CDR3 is TGTGCCAGCAGCGCGGGCCAGCAAAATGAAAAACTGTTTTTT.

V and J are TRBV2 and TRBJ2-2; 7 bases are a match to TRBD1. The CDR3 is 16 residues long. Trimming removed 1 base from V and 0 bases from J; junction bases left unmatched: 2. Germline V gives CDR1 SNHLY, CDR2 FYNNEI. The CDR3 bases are TGTGCCAGCAGTGAAGGGGACAGTTCGAACACCGGGGAGCTGTTTTTT. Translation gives CASSEGDSSNTGELFF.

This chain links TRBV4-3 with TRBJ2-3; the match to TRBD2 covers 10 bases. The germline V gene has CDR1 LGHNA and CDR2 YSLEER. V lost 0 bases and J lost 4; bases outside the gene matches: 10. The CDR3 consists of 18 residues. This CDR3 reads CASSQDLPSSGRADTQYF. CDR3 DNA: TGCGCCAGCAGCCAAGATCTCCCATCGAGCGGGAGGGCAGATACGCAGTATTTT.

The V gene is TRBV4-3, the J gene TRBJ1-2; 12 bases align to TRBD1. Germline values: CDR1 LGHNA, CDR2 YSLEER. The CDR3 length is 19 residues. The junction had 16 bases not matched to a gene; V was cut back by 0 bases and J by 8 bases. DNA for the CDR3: TGCGCCAGCAGCCAAGATCTAGTCCCCGGGACAGGGGGCTTACGGGGCTACACCTTC. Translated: CASSQDLVPGTGGLRGYTF.

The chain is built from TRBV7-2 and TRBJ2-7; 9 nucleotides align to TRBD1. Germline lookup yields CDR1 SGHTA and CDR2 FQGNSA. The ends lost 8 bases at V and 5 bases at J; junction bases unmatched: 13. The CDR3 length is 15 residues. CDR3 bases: TGTGCCAGCGGAACAGGGGGCTTTTCCAAGAACGAGCAGTACTTC. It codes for CASGTGGFSKNEQYF.

The CDR3 sequence is CASDRALNTGELFF. CDR3 coding DNA: TGCGCCAGCGACAGGGCCTTGAACACCGGGGAGCTGTTTTTT. The J gene is TRBJ2-2, the V gene TRBV5-1, with 7 bases matching TRBD1. Trimming took 7 bases from V and 1 from J; bases not matched to a gene: 4. Germline assignment: CDR1 SGHRS and CDR2 YFSETQ. The CDR3 extends over 14 amino acids. Looking up the rest from reference TRBV5-1 and TRBJ2-2 gives the full variable domain: KAGVTQTPRYLIKTRGQQVTLSCSPISGHRSVSWYQQTPGQGLQFLFEYFSETQRNKGNFPGRFSGRQFSNSRSEMNVSTLELGDSALYLCASDRALNTGELFFGEGSRLTVL.

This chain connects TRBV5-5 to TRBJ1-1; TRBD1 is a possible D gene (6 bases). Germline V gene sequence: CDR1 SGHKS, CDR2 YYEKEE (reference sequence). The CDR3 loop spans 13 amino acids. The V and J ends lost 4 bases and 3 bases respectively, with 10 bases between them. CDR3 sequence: CASSPWTDTEAFF. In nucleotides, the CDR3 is TGTGCCAGCAGCCCTTGGACAGACACTGAAGCTTTCTTT.

CDR3 coding DNA: TGTGCCAGCAGTGAAGGTGTTATCGTAGCTAATGAAAAACTGTTTTTT. Its translation is CASSEGVIVANEKLFF. The rearrangement joins TRBV6-1 to TRBJ1-4; D call uncertain. CDR3 length: 16 amino acids. Per germline, CDR1 MNHNS and CDR2 SASEGT. Deletions cut 1 base from V and 3 bases from J, with 12 bases between.

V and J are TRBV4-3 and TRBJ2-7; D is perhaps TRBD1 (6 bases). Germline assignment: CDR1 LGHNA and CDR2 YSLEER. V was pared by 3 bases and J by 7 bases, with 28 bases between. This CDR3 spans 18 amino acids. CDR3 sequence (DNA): TGCGCCAGCAGCCAGAGTAGGGACAAAAAAACTTACGGAATTGAGCAGTACTTC. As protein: CASSQSRDKKTYGIEQYF.

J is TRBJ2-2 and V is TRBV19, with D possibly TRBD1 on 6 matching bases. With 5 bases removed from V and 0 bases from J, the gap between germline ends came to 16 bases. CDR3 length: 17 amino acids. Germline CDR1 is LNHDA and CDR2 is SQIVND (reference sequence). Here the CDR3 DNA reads TGTGCCAGTAGTCCTCAGACAGGCAGGGCGAACACCGGGGAGCTGTTTTTT. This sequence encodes CASSPQTGRANTGELFF.

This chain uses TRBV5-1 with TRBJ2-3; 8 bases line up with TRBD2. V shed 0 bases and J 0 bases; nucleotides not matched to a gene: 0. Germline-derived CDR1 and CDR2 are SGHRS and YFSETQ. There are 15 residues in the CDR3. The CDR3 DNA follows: TGCGCCAGCAGCTTGGGCGGGGGGAGCACAGATACGCAGTATTTT. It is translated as CASSLGGGSTDTQYF.

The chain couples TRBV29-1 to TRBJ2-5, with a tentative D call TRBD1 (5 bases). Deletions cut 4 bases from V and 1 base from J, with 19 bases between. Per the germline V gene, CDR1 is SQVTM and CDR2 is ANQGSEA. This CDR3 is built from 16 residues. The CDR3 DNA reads TGCAGCGTTGTCTCTCCCCTAGACAGCCTCCAAGAGACCCAGTACTTC. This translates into CSVVSPLDSLQETQYF.

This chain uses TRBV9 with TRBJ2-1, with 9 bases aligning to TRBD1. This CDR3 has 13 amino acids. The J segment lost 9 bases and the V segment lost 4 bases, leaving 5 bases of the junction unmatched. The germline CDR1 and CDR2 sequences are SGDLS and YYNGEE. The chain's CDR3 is CASSPDRGGEQFF. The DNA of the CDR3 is TGTGCCAGCAGCCCCGACAGGGGGGGTGAGCAGTTCTTC.

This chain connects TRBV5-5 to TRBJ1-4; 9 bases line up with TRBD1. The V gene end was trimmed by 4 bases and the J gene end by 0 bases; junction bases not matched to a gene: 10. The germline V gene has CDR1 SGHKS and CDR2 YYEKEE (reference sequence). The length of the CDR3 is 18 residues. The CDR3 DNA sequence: TGTGCCAGCAGCGATGGGACAGGGCCGTTCACAACTAATGAAAAACTGTTTTTT. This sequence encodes CASSDGTGPFTTNEKLFF.